The source of this TCR beta chain is a study of CD8 T cells in Susac syndrome. RNA, at about 0.5 to 1 ug, was reverse transcribed with random hexamers. Each CDR3 protein is one row after TCRdb ran MiXCR on the immunoSEQ multiplex PCR reads. The sample carries around 270,000 distinct CDR3 sequences, around 91% recorded once. Germline values: CDR1 SQVTM, CDR2 ANQGSEA. This CDR3 has 13 amino acids. V shed 4 bases and J shed 2 bases, with 10 bases lying between them. The origin of this receptor is a human donor with multiple sclerosis. Sequenced sample: CD8+ T cells from PBMCs. V is TRBV29-1 and J is TRBJ2-3; the D is unclear. CDR3 region: CSVVRSTTDTQYF. The CDR3 bases are TGCAGCGTTGTTCGTTCCACCACAGATACGCAGTATTTT.